This passage covers 14 T cell receptor beta chains from one sample sequenced in a study of metastatic and nonmetastatic thyroid tumors. Treatment of any kind had been given to no patient before thyroid surgery. With MiXCR, TCRdb called clones anew from the PCR reads. This sample has about 16,000 clones, with approximately 24% found just once. Sequenced: tumor tissue. The source of these receptors is a male donor with papillary thyroid cancer or a benign thyroid nodule (not recorded which). Some clones in this sample may be carry-over from other donors' samples.

By share, this clone ranks as medium-sized. The chain carries TRBV27 and TRBJ2-1; weak D call: TRBD2 (6 bases). The germline CDR1 and CDR2 sequences are MNHEY and SMNVEV (reference sequence). There are 14 residues in the CDR3. The ends were cut back, 3 bases at V and 2 bases at J, with 8 bases in the middle. CDR3 sequence (DNA): TGTGCCAGCAGTTTCGGGGGACCCTACAATGAGCAGTTCTTC. Translated, it gives CASSFGGPYNEQFF.

The rearrangement links TRBV5-1 to TRBJ2-1; no clear D gene. This CDR3 region has 16 residues. Germline CDR1 is SGHRS and CDR2 is YFSETQ. V lost 3 bases and J lost 0, with 13 bases in between. The CDR3 is CASSSIGTRSYNEQFF. In DNA form, the CDR3 reads TGCGCCAGCAGCTCGATAGGCACTCGCTCCTACAATGAGCAGTTCTTC.

The chain employs TRBV5-1 and TRBJ1-1; D is unresolved. Germline V CDR1 and CDR2: SGHRS, YFSETQ. This CDR3 is 14 amino acids long. V shed 0 bases and J shed 0 bases, with 6 bases lying between them. CDR3 amino acids: CASSLDGMNTEAFF. The CDR3, as DNA: TGCGCCAGCAGCTTGGACGGAATGAACACTGAAGCTTTCTTT.

The rearrangement uses TRBV6-2 or TRBV6-3 and TRBJ2-7; 10 bases line up with TRBD1. Losses at the gene ends were 10 bases for V and 0 bases for J; bases not matched to a gene: 6. This CDR3 region has 14 residues. The V gene's germline CDR1 is MNHEY and CDR2 SVGEGT. CDR3 loop: CATSRDRGSYEQYF. CDR3 bases: TGTGCCACCAGCCGGGACAGGGGCTCCTACGAGCAGTACTTC.

This clone came up a few times. The CDR3 DNA follows: TGTGCCATCAGTGAGCAACCGGGACTAGAGGGGTCCTACAATGAGCAGTTCTTC. This codes for CAISEQPGLEGSYNEQFF. The chain joins TRBV10-3 to TRBJ2-1; the match to TRBD2 covers 8 bases. CDR1 and CDR2 (germline): ENHRY, SYGVKD. V gave up 2 bases and J gave up 1 base; unmatched junction bases: 10. CDR3 length: 18 amino acids.

This clone has more than one count but fewer than ten. The V and J genes are TRBV19 and TRBJ2-7, with 11 bases aligning to TRBD1. The CDR3 consists of 14 residues. The germline CDR1 and CDR2 sequences are LNHDA and SQIVND (reference sequence). V lost 1 base, J lost 5 bases, and 1 base stayed unmatched. The CDR3, as DNA: TGTGCCAGTAGTATAGGGACAGGGGGCAACGAGCAGTACTTC. Translated, it gives CASSIGTGGNEQYF. Full variable domain (missing parts from reference TRBV19 and TRBJ2-7): DGGITQSPKYLFRKEGQNVTLSCEQNLNHDAMYWYRQDPGQGLRLIYYSQIVNDFQKGDIAEGYSVSREKKESFPLTVTSAQKNPTAFYLCASSIGTGGNEQYFGPGTRLTVT.

V is TRBV7-2 and J is TRBJ2-7, with a possible D match to TRBD1 (5 bases). The V end was cut by 0 bases, the J end by 3 bases, with 9 bases between. The CDR3 extends over 14 amino acids. Germline V gene data show CDR1 as SGHTA and CDR2 as FQGNSA. CDR3 coding DNA: TGTGCCAGCAGCTTAGCCAGGGATTACTACGAGCAGTACTTC. Its protein is CASSLARDYYEQYF.

The gene calls are TRBV7-9 and TRBJ2-7; 7 bases are a match to TRBD1. In germline, CDR1 is SEHNR, CDR2 FQNEAQ (reference sequence). V gave up 3 bases and J gave up 4 bases; unmatched junction bases: 3. The CDR3 runs 13 residues. The CDR3 reads CASSFSQGYEQYF. In DNA, the CDR3 is TGTGCCAGCAGCTTCTCACAGGGGTACGAGCAGTACTTC.

In this sample, this clone turned up many times. This CDR3 fails to terminate in the conserved phenylalanine or tryptophan, so it likely reflects a read error. The chain links TRBV11-2 to TRBJ1-1; D may be TRBD1 (6 bases). This CDR3 spans 15 amino acids. Germline V lookup: CDR1 SGHAT, CDR2 FQNNGV. V dropped 5 bases and J dropped 6 bases, with 19 bases sitting between them. The DNA for the CDR3 is TGTGCCAGCAGCCAGCAGGTCCGGGGGGCCCCTGAAGCTTTCTCT. Its translation is CASSQQVRGAPEAFS.

This clone has a single count. The genes are TRBV5-5 and TRBJ2-7; D is uncertain. V was clipped by 3 bases and J by 5 bases, with 9 bases between them. CDR3 size: 12 residues. Germline V lookup: CDR1 SGHKS, CDR2 YYEKEE (reference sequence). CDR3 region: CASSSGTHEQYF. CDR3 nucleotide sequence: TGTGCCAGCAGCTCCGGTACTCACGAGCAGTACTTC.

This clone was observed at least ten times. CDR3 nucleotide sequence: TGCGCCAGCAGCCCCCCTATGGATGAGCAGTTCTTC. It is translated as CASSPPMDEQFF. V gene TRBV4-1 combines with J gene TRBJ2-1; the D is unclear. The CDR3 runs 12 residues. V was trimmed by 4 bases and J by 8 bases, leaving 9 bases between them. In germline, CDR1 is MGHRA, CDR2 YSYEKL.

This clone was seen repeatedly, ten times or more. The junction shows a germline mismatch at one end, possibly a read error. V gene TRBV10-3 combines with J gene TRBJ2-6; D possibly uses TRBD1 or TRBD2 (5 bases each). The CDR3 is 18 residues long. Germline values: CDR1 ENHRY, CDR2 SYGVKD. The CDR3 loop reads CATSDPGTEKSGANVLTF. The CDR3 DNA is TGTGCCACCAGTGACCCCGGGACCGAAAAATCTGGGGCCAACGTCCTGACTTTC.

This clone was recorded at least ten times. This chain connects TRBV9 to TRBJ1-6; the D gene is possibly TRBD1 (5 bases). The CDR3 sequence is 13 residues long. The V end was cut by 3 bases, the J end by 6 bases, with 7 bases between. From germline, CDR1 is SGDLS and CDR2 YYNGEE. CDR3 DNA: TGTGCCAGCAGCGAGGGACGTAATTCACCCCTCCACTTT. Translated, it gives CASSEGRNSPLHF.

This clone was counted many times. The V and J genes are TRBV5-4 and TRBJ1-2, with D possibly TRBD1 on 5 matching bases. The CDR3 extends over 12 amino acids. Deletions cut 3 bases from V and 4 bases from J, with 7 bases between. CDR1 and CDR2 (germline): SGHNT, YYREEE (reference sequence). CDR3 in DNA: TGTGCCAGCAGCTACGACAGCTATGGCTACACCTTC. Amino acid sequence: CASSYDSYGYTF.